This TCR beta chain emerged from a study of blood T cell repertoires in COVID-19. Study summary: PBMCs, B-cell-depleted T cells, or T cells were the source of the cDNA or gDNA that made up the material.

CDR1 is MNHEY, CDR2 SVGAGI, per germline. This CDR3 is 15 amino acids long. J gave up 1 base and V 6 bases, and 5 bases lay outside the gene matches. Data came from immunoSEQ multiplex PCR; TCRdb stores just in-frame clones and leaves some out. The sample includes fewer than 200,000 clones, approximately 82% of them seen just once. Seattle's enrolled individuals joined amid active infection and were then monitored longitudinally. Sequencing used peripheral blood. This sequence was found in a woman in her thirties or forties with COVID-19, enrolled during active disease. The chain joins TRBV6-5 to TRBJ1-5; 8 nucleotides align to TRBD1. The CDR3 nucleotides read TGTGCCAGCAGCCAGGACAGGGCAAGCAATCAGCCCCAGCATTTT. It translates to CASSQDRASNQPQHF.